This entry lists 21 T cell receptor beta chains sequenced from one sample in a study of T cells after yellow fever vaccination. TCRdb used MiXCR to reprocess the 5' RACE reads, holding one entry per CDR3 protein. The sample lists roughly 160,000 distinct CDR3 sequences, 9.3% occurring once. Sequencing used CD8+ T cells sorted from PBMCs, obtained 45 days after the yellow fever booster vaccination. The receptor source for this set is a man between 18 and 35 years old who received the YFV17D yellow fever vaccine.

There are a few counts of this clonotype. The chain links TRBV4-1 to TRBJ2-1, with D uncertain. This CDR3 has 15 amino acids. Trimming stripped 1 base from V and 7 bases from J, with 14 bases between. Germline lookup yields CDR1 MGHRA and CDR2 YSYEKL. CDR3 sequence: CASSQGAGLQNEQFF. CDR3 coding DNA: TGCGCCAGCAGCCAAGGGGCCGGCCTCCAGAATGAGCAGTTCTTC.

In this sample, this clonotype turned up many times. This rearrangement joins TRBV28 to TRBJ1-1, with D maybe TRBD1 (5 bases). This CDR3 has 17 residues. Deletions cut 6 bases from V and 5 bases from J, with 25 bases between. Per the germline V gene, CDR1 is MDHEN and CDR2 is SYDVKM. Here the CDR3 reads CASRPPSTEWGDTEAFF. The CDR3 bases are TGTGCCAGCAGACCCCCGTCCACCGAGTGGGGGGATACTGAAGCTTTCTTT. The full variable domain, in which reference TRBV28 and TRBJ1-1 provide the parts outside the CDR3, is DVKVTQSSRYLVKRTGEKVFLECVQDMDHENMFWYRQDPGLGLRLIYFSYDVKMKEKGDIPEGYSVSREKKERFSLILESASTNQTSMYLCASRPPSTEWGDTEAFFGQGTRLTVV.

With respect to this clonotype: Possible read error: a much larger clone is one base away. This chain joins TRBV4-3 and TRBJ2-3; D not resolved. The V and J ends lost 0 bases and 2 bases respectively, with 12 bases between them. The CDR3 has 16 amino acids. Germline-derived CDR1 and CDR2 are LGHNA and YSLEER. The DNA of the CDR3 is TGCGCCAGCAGCCAAGACCACCGTTCCTACACAGATACGCAGTATTTT. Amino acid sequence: CASSQDHRSYTDTQYF.

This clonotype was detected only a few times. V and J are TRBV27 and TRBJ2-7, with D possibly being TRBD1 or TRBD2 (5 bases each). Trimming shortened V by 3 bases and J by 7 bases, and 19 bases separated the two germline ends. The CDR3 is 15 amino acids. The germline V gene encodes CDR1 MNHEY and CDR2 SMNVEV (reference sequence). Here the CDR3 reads CASSFSGTLRVEQYF. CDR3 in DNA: TGTGCCAGCAGTTTCTCCGGGACCCTCCGGGTGGAGCAGTACTTC.

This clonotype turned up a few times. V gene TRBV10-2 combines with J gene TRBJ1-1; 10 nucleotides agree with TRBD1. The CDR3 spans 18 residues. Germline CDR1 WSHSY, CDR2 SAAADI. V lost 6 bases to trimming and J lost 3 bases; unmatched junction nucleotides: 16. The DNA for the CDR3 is TGCGCCAGCAGGACAACCGGGACAGGGGATTCCTGGGACACTGAAGCTTTCTTT. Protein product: CASRTTGTGDSWDTEAFF.

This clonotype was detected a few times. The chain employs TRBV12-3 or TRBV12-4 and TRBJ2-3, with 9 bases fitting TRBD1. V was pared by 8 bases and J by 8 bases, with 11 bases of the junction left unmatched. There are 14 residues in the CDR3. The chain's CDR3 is CASVLGQGRSTQYF. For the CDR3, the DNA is TGTGCCAGCGTCTTAGGACAGGGGAGAAGTACGCAGTATTTT.

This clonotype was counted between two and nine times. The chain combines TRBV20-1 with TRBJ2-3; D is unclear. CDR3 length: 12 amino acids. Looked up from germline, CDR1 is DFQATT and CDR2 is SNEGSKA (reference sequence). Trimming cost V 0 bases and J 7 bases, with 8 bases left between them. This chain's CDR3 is CSARDSPYTQYF. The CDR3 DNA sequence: TGCAGTGCTAGAGACTCGCCCTATACGCAGTATTTT.

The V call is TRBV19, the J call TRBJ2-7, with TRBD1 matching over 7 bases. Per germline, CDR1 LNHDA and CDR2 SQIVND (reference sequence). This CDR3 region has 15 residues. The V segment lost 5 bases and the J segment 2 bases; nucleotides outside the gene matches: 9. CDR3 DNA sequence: TGTGCCAGTAGTCACCGGGACAGCGTTGCCTACGAGCAGTACTTC. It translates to CASSHRDSVAYEQYF.

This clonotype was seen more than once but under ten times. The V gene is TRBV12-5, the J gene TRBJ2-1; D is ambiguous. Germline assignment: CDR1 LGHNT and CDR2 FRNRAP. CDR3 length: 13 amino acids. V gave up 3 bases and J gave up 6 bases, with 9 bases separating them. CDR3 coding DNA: TGTGCTAGTGGTTTTGAAGGGCCCAATGAGCAGTTCTTC. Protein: CASGFEGPNEQFF.

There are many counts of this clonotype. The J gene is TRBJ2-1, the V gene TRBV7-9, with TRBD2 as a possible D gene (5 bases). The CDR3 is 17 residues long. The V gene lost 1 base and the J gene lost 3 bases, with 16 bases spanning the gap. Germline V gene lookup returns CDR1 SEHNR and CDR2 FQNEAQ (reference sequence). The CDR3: CASSLEVGGPVYNEQFF. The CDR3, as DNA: TGTGCCAGCAGCTTAGAAGTCGGCGGGCCGGTCTACAATGAGCAGTTCTTC.

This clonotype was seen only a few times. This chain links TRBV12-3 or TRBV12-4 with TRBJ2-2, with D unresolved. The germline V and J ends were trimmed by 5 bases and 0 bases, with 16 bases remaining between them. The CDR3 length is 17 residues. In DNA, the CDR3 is TGTGCCAGCAGTCTCGCTACTTACATCTCGAACACCGGGGAGCTGTTTTTT. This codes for CASSLATYISNTGELFF.

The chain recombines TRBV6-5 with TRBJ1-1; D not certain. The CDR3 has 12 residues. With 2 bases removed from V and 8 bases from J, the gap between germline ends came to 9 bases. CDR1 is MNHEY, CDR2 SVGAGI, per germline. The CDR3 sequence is CASSYATGEAFF. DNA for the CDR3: TGTGCCAGCAGTTACGCAACGGGGGAAGCTTTCTTT.

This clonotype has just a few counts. CDR3 in amino acids: CASSLEGGLITEAFF. The CDR3 region has the DNA TGCGCCAGCAGCTTGGAAGGGGGTTTAATCACTGAAGCTTTCTTT. This chain connects TRBV5-1 to TRBJ1-1, with D tentatively TRBD1 (6 bases). Trimming took 0 bases from V and 4 from J, leaving 13 bases between them. Germline CDR1 SGHRS, CDR2 YFSETQ. The CDR3 is 15 residues long.

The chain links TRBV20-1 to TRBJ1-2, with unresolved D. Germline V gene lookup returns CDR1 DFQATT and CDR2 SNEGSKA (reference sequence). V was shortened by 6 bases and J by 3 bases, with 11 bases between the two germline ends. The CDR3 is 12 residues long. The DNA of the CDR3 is TGCAGTGCGGTAGTAGGAGACTATGGCTACACCTTC. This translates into CSAVVGDYGYTF.

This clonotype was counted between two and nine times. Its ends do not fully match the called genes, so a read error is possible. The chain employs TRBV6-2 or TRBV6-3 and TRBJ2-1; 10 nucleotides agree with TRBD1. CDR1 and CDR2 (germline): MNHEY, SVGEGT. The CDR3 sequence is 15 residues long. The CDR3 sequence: CASRYDRGLWDEQFF. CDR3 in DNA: TGTGCCAGCCGTTACGACAGGGGGCTTTGGGATGAGCAGTTCTTC.

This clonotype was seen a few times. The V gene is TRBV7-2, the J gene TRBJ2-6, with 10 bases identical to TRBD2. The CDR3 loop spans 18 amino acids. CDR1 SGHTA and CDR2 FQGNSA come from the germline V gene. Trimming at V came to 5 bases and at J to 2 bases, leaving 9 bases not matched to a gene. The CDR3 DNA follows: TGTGCCAGCAGCCCTCGGCTAGCGGGGGTCACTGGGGCCAACGTCCTGACTTTC. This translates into CASSPRLAGVTGANVLTF.

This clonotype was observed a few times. The CDR3 DNA reads TGTGCCAGCAGTTTATCCATACAGGGGCCTGAAGCTTTCTTT. Translating it yields CASSLSIQGPEAFF. J is TRBJ1-1 and V is TRBV27; 7 positions agree with TRBD1. The CDR3 consists of 14 residues. Germline CDR1 is MNHEY and CDR2 is SMNVEV (reference sequence). V shed 0 bases and J 6 bases; nucleotides not matched to a gene: 4.

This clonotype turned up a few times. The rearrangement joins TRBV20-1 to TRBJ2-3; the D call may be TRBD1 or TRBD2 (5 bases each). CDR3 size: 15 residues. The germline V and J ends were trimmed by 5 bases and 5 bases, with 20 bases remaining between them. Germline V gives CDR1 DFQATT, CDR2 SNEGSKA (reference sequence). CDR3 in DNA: TGCAGTGCTGCTCACCGGGACCCCTCCGAAGATACGCAGTATTTT. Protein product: CSAAHRDPSEDTQYF.

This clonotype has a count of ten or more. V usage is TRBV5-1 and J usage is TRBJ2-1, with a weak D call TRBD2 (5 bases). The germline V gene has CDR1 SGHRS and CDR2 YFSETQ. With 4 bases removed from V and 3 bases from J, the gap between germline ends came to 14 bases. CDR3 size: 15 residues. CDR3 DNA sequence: TGCGCCAGCAGCCCTGGCGAGGGTAACTACAATGAGCAGTTCTTC. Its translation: CASSPGEGNYNEQFF.

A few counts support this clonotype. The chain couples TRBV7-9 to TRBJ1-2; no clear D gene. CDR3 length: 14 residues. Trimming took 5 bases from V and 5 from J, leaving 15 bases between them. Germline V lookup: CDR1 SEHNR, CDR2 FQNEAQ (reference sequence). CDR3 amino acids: CASSPRGRVYGYTF. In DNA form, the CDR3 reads TGTGCCAGCAGCCCCCGAGGACGGGTTTATGGCTACACCTTC.

The CDR3 loop reads CASSRFGSGANVLTF. For the CDR3, the DNA is TGTGCCAGCAGCCGCTTCGGCTCTGGGGCCAACGTCCTGACTTTC. This sequence joins TRBV6-5 and TRBJ2-6; D gene unclear. The germline CDR1 and CDR2 sequences are MNHEY and SVGAGI. The CDR3 totals 15 residues. V was cut by 6 bases and J by 0 bases, with 9 bases left in between.